This T cell receptor beta chain was sequenced during a study of blood T cell repertoires in COVID-19. Participants were aged about 18 to 100 years from 20 to 30 US areas. V shed 2 bases and J shed 2 bases, with 10 bases lying between them. This CDR3 comprises 15 residues. Germline V gene lookup returns CDR1 LGHDT and CDR2 YNNKEL (reference sequence). TCRdb's table, derived via immunoSEQ multiplex PCR, lists solely in-frame clones and lacks some. Of almost 350,000 clones in the sample, almost 90% were seen once. The chain couples TRBV3-1 (or the pseudogene TRBV3-2) to TRBJ2-1; D remains unclear. This TCR derives from a woman in her twenties or thirties who had been exposed to COVID-19. Material for sequencing was PBMCs or T cells enriched from blood (not recorded which). The CDR3 nucleotides are TGTGCCAGCAGCCAACTTGCGGCCCCCTACAATGAGCAGTTCTTC. This sequence encodes CASSQLAAPYNEQFF.